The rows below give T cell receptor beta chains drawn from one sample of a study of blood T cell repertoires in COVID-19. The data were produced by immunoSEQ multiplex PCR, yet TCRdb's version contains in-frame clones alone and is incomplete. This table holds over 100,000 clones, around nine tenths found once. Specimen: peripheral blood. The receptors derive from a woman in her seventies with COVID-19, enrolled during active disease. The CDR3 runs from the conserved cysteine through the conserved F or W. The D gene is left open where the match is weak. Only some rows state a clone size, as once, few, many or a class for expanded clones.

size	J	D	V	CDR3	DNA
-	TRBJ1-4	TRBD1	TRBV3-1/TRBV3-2	CASSPNRGPLNEKLFF	TGTGCCAGCAGCCCAAACAGGGGCCCCCTTAATGAAAAACTGTTTTTT
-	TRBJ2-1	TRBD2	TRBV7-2	CASSLMSGGYNEQFF	TGTGCCAGCAGCTTAATGAGCGGGGGCTACAATGAGCAGTTCTTC
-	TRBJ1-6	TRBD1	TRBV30	CAWGDRGRRIYSPLHF	TGTGCCTGGGGGGACAGGGGGCGCCGGATTTATTCACCCCTCCACTTT
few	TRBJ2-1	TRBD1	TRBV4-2	CASSPSGQRNEQFF	TGTGCCAGCAGCCCTTCGGGACAGCGCAATGAGCAGTTCTTC
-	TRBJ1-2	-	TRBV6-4	CASSDSTGVLGYGYTF	TGTGCCAGCAGTGACTCTACAGGAGTATTAGGGTATGGCTACACCTTC
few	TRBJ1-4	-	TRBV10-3	CAISGGGNEKLFF	TGTGCCATCAGTGGGGGGGGTAATGAAAAACTGTTTTTT
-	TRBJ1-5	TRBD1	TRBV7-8	CASSLDGTGSQPQHF	TGTGCCAGCAGCTTAGACGGGACAGGGTCTCAGCCCCAGCATTTT
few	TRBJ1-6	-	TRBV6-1	CASSEWAALSNSPLHF	TGTGCCAGCAGTGAATGGGCCGCATTATCTAATTCACCCCTCCACTTT
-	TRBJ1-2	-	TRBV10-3	CAINSQGLGGYTF	TGTGCCATTAACTCACAGGGCTTGGGTGGCTACACCTTC
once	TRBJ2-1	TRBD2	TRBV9	CASSPRPGGAAYNEQFF	TGTGCCAGCAGCCCCAGACCCGGGGGGGCCGCCTACAATGAGCAGTTCTTC
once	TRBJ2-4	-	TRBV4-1	CASSQSLRGEAKNIQYF	TGCGCCAGCAGCCAGAGCCTCAGGGGGGAAGCCAAAAACATTCAGTACTTC
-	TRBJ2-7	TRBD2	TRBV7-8	CASSPGGGAVYEQYF	TGTGCCAGCAGCCCAGGCGGGGGGGCGGTCTACGAGCAGTACTTC
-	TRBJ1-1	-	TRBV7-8	CASSLVQGSLNTEAFF	TGTGCCAGCAGCTTAGTACAGGGAAGTTTAAACACTGAAGCTTTCTTT
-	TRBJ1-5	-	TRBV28	CASRGDSSNQPQHF	TGTGCCAGCAGAGGGGACTCTAGCAATCAGCCCCAGCATTTT
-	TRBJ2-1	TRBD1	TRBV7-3	CASTSAEGTGGRNEQFF	TGTGCCAGCACCAGCGCTGAAGGGACAGGGGGTAGAAATGAGCAGTTCTTC
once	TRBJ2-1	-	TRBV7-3	CASSLNGGPNNEQFF	TGTGCCAGCAGCTTAAACGGGGGGCCGAACAATGAGCAGTTCTTC
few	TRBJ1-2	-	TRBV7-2	CASSLVSQNYGYTF	TGTGCCAGCAGCTTAGTCAGTCAGAACTATGGCTACACCTTC
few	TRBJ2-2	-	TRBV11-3	CASSEGVAGELFF	TGTGCCAGCAGCGAGGGGGTGGCCGGGGAGCTGTTTTTT
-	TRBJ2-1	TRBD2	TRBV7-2	CASSPQAGGSYNEQFF	TGTGCCAGCAGCCCGCAAGCGGGGGGCTCCTACAATGAGCAGTTCTTC
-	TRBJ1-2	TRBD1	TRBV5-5	CASSFFIQGTSHGYTF	TGTGCCAGCAGCTTCTTCATACAGGGGACCTCCCATGGCTACACCTTC
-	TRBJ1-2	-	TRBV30	CAWRGQGWNYGYTF	TGTGCCTGGAGAGGGCAGGGATGGAACTATGGCTACACCTTC
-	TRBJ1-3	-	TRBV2	CATEKQAIGNTIYF	TGTGCCACAGAGAAGCAGGCAATCGGAAACACCATATATTTT
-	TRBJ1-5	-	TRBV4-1	CASSQDGTLNQPQHF	TGCGCCAGCAGCCAAGATGGGACTCTCAATCAGCCCCAGCATTTT
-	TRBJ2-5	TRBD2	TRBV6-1	CASSGLAGGSEETQYF	TGTGCCAGCAGTGGACTAGCGGGGGGGAGTGAAGAGACCCAGTACTTC
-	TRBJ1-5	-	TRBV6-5	CASSYKRNSNQPQHF	TGTGCCAGCAGTTACAAGAGGAATAGCAATCAGCCCCAGCATTTT
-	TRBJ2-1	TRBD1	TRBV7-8	CASSHPGQRTYNEQFF	TGTGCCAGCAGCCATCCGGGACAGAGAACCTACAATGAGCAGTTCTTC
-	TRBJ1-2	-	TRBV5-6	CASSLGTSQGYTF	TGTGCCAGCAGCCTCGGGACAAGCCAAGGCTACACCTTC
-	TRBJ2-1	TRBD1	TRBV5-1	CASSLAQGAYNEQFF	TGCGCCAGCAGCTTGGCACAGGGGGCGTACAATGAGCAGTTCTTC
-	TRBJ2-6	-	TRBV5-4	CASSLGSSGANVLTF	TGTGCCAGCAGCTTAGGGAGCTCTGGGGCCAACGTCCTGACTTTC
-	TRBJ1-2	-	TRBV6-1	CASSFRDYGYTF	TGTGCCAGCAGTTTCAGGGACTATGGCTACACCTTC
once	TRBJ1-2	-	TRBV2	CASSSSYGYTF	TGTGCCAGCAGCTCGAGCTATGGCTACACCTTC
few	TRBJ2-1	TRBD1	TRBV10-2	CASKAPGTGGNEQFF	TGCGCCAGCAAGGCCCCCGGGACAGGGGGCAATGAGCAGTTCTTC
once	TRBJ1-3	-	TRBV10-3	CAIRRSVTGNTIYF	TGTGCCATCAGGAGAAGTGTGACTGGAAACACCATATATTTT
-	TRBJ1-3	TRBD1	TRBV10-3	CAISGTGAGNTIYF	TGTGCCATCAGCGGGACAGGGGCTGGAAACACCATATATTTT
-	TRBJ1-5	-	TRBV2	CASRQDYGQPQHF	TGTGCCAGCAGACAGGATTACGGTCAGCCCCAGCATTTT
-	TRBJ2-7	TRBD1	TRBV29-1	CSVEVSGQGYEQYF	TGCAGCGTTGAAGTATCTGGACAGGGGTACGAGCAGTACTTC